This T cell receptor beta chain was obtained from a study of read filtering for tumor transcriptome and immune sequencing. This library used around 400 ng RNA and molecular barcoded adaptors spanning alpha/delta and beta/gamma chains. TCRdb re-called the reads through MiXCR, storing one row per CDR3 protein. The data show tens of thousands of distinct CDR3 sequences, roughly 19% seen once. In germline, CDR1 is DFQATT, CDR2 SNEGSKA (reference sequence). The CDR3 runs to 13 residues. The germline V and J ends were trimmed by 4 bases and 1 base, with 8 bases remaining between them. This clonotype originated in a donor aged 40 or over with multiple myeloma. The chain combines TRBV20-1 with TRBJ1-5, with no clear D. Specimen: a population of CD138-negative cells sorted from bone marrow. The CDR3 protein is CSATRRSNQPQHF. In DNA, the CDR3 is TGCAGTGCTACCAGACGGAGCAATCAGCCCCAGCATTTT.